The 6 T cell receptor beta chains listed next were all sequenced from one sample in a study of human T cells and chemical hapten exposure. Specified time point: pre-sensitization, week 0. Treatment described: therapeutic diphenylcyclopropenone sensitization with weekly scalp DPC. TCRdb reanalysed the RACE reads using MiXCR and keeps one entry per CDR3 protein. This sample yields more than 150,000 distinct CDR3 sequences, of which roughly 30% are seen a single time; just under 3% belongs to the top ten. The sample consisted of whole blood, taken in connection with sensitization to the hapten diphenylcyclopropenone (DPC). The receptors come from a young woman with alopecia areata. Some clones in this sample may be carry-over from other donors' samples.

V usage is TRBV13 and J usage is TRBJ2-7, with D hard to call. The germline CDR1 and CDR2 sequences are PRHDT and FYEKMQ (reference sequence). The CDR3 sequence is 14 residues long. V was trimmed by 0 bases and J by 2 bases, leaving 8 bases between them. CDR3: CASSLGLTTYEQYF. As DNA, the CDR3 is TGTGCCAGCAGCTTAGGCCTGACGACCTACGAGCAGTACTTC.

In DNA, the CDR3 is TGTGCCAGCAGGGTCAGGGGTCAATCTGAAGCTTTCTTT. As protein: CASRVRGQSEAFF. The rearrangement links TRBV14 to TRBJ1-1; TRBD1 is a possible D gene (6 bases). The CDR3 runs 13 residues. Germline V gene data show CDR1 as SGHDN and CDR2 as FVKESK. V gave up 6 bases and J gave up 6 bases, with 14 bases separating them. Supplemented by reference TRBV14 and TRBJ1-1, the full variable domain reads EAGVTQFPSHSVIEKGQTVTLRCDPISGHDNLYWYRRVMGKEIKFLLHFVKESKQDESGMPNNRFLAERTGGTYSTLKVQPAELEDSGVYFCASRVRGQSEAFFGQGTRLTVV.

The V gene is TRBV10-3, the J gene TRBJ1-2; D perhaps matches TRBD1 (6 bases). This CDR3 region has 16 residues. V lost 4 bases to trimming and J lost 1 base, with 16 bases between them. Germline V gene data show CDR1 as ENHRY and CDR2 as SYGVKD. The CDR3 here is CAISGTGRQVNYGYTF. CDR3 sequence (DNA): TGTGCCATCAGTGGGACCGGGAGACAGGTTAACTATGGCTACACCTTC.

The chain employs TRBV7-2 and TRBJ2-7, with D perhaps matching TRBD1 or TRBD2 (5 bases each). Looked up from germline, CDR1 is SGHTA and CDR2 is FQGNSA. The CDR3 loop spans 14 amino acids. V was shortened by 5 bases and J by 3 bases, with 14 bases between the two germline ends. The CDR3 DNA follows: TGTGCCAGCAGCCCCGGGACGGTCATCTACGAGCAGTACTTC. Residues: CASSPGTVIYEQYF. Together with reference TRBV7-2 and TRBJ2-7, the CDR3 gives the full variable domain: GAGVSQSPSNKVTEKGKDVELRCDPISGHTALYWYRQSLGQGLEFLIYFQGNSAPDKSGLPSDRFSAERTGGSVSTLTIQRTQQEDSAVYLCASSPGTVIYEQYFGPGTRLTVT.

This clonotype was picked up one time. This chain connects TRBV7-2 to TRBJ2-1; 13 bases agree with TRBD2. The CDR3 totals 17 residues. Trimming removed 5 bases from V and 7 bases from J; junction bases left unmatched: 11. CDR1 and CDR2 (germline): SGHTA, FQGNSA. In nucleotides, the CDR3 is TGTGCCAGCAGCCCCGGACTAGCGGGGGATGCGAGGAATGAGCAGTTCTTC. It encodes CASSPGLAGDARNEQFF.

The V gene is TRBV5-1, the J gene TRBJ1-1; perhaps TRBD1 as D (5 bases). Germline loops: CDR1 SGHRS, CDR2 YFSETQ. V lost 0 bases and J 3 bases, leaving 24 bases between the germline ends. This CDR3 contains 19 residues. Here the CDR3 reads CASSLARGAAGIMDTEAFF. In nucleotides, the CDR3 is TGCGCCAGCAGCTTGGCCCGTGGTGCGGCAGGGATCATGGACACTGAAGCTTTCTTT.